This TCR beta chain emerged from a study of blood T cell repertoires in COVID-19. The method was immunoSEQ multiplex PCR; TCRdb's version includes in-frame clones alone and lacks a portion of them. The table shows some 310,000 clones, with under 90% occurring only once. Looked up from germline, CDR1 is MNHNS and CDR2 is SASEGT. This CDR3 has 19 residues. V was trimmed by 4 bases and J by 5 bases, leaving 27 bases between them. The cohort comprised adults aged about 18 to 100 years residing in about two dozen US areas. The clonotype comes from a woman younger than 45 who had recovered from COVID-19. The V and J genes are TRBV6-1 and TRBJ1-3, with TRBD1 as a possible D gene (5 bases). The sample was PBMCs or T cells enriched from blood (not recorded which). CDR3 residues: CASSGGRDGFTAGRNTIYF. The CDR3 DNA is TGTGCCAGCAGTGGAGGGAGGGACGGATTCACCGCTGGACGAAACACCATATATTTT.